These 26 T cell receptor beta chains came from one sample sequenced in a study of blood T cell repertoires in COVID-19. Using immunoSEQ multiplex PCR, the repertoire was profiled, and TCRdb retains in-frame clones only, with some absent. The data contain a few hundred thousand clones, 65% to 90% of them seen just once; the ten biggest clones take up about 7%. Specimen: peripheral blood. These receptors all come from a human donor in a cohort sampled during active COVID-19.

This rearrangement joins TRBV6-5 to TRBJ2-5; 10 positions match TRBD2. With 8 bases clipped from V and 3 bases from J, the junction kept 9 bases outside the gene matches. The germline V gene has CDR1 MNHEY and CDR2 SVGAGI. This CDR3 has 15 residues. The CDR3 spells CASYKRGGSKETQYF. As DNA, the CDR3 is TGTGCCAGCTATAAGCGGGGGGGTTCCAAAGAGACCCAGTACTTC.

The chain couples TRBV5-1 to TRBJ1-6; 9 bases map to TRBD1. The CDR3 loop spans 17 amino acids. The ends lost 1 base at V and 4 bases at J; junction bases unmatched: 6. Germline lookup yields CDR1 SGHRS and CDR2 YFSETQ. The DNA of the CDR3 is TGCGCCAGCAGCTTGAGGGACAGGGAAAGATATAATTCACCCCTCCACTTT. Its translation is CASSLRDRERYNSPLHF.

This clone came up once. This rearrangement joins TRBV6-5 to TRBJ2-2, with TRBD2 as a possible D gene (5 bases). Trimming shortened V by 6 bases and J by 5 bases, and 16 bases separated the two germline ends. Germline CDR1 MNHEY, CDR2 SVGAGI. There are 15 residues in the CDR3. The CDR3 reads CASRAPRGGTGELFF. The CDR3 nucleotides are TGTGCCAGCAGGGCTCCTAGAGGAGGAACCGGGGAGCTGTTTTTT.

The V call is TRBV6-5, the J call TRBJ1-1; perhaps TRBD1 as D (5 bases). The germline V gene has CDR1 MNHEY and CDR2 SVGAGI. The length of the CDR3 is 16 residues. The germline V and J ends were trimmed by 0 bases and 3 bases, with 14 bases remaining between them. The CDR3 here is CASSYSRRGMDTEAFF. In DNA, the CDR3 is TGTGCCAGCAGTTACTCGAGGAGGGGAATGGACACTGAAGCTTTCTTT.

The chain employs TRBV19 and TRBJ1-1; D ambiguous. The germline V gene encodes CDR1 LNHDA and CDR2 SQIVND (reference sequence). V lost 7 bases, J lost 1 base, and 10 bases lay in between. CDR3 size: 13 residues. CDR3 residues: CASNPPENTEAFF. DNA of the CDR3: TGTGCCAGTAATCCCCCAGAGAACACTGAAGCTTTCTTT.

The chain carries TRBV5-1 and TRBJ1-2; 7 nucleotides align to TRBD1. Germline V CDR1 and CDR2: SGHRS, YFSETQ. The V gene end was trimmed by 1 base and the J gene end by 0 bases; junction bases not matched to a gene: 9. This CDR3 spans 17 amino acids. The CDR3 sequence is CASSLLGTEDANYGYTF. Here the CDR3 DNA reads TGCGCCAGCAGCTTGCTGGGGACAGAAGATGCTAACTATGGCTACACCTTC.

This clone was counted a few times. CDR3 sequence: CASSQGVQGRTVGEQFF. For the CDR3, the DNA is TGCGCCAGCAGCCAAGGAGTACAGGGGCGGACGGTGGGTGAGCAGTTCTTC. J is TRBJ2-1 and V is TRBV4-1, with 7 bases fitting TRBD1. Trimming at V came to 1 base and at J to 9 bases, leaving 15 bases not matched to a gene. Germline CDR1 reads MGHRA; CDR2 reads YSYEKL. The CDR3 runs to 17 residues.

The J gene is TRBJ2-7, the V gene TRBV15; weak D call: TRBD1 (6 bases). This CDR3 has 14 amino acids. Trimming took 0 bases from V and 4 from J, leaving 10 bases between them. Per the germline V gene, CDR1 is LNHNV and CDR2 is YYDKDF (reference sequence). In DNA form, the CDR3 reads TGTGCCACCAGCAGAGATAAGGGGGTATACGAGCAGTACTTC. Its translation is CATSRDKGVYEQYF. The full variable domain, completed using reference TRBV15 and TRBJ2-7, is DAMVIQNPRYQVTQFGKPVTLSCSQTLNHNVMYWYQQKSSQAPKLLFHYYDKDFNNEADTPDNFQSRRPNTSFCFLDIRSPGLGDTAMYLCATSRDKGVYEQYFGPGTRLTVT.

The chain combines TRBV6-2 or TRBV6-3 with TRBJ2-7; weak D call: TRBD2 (5 bases). The CDR3 spans 13 residues. CDR1 and CDR2 (germline): MNHEY, SVGEGT. The V and J ends lost 6 bases and 3 bases respectively, with 12 bases between them. The CDR3 DNA is TGTGCCAGCAGCAGAGACGAGGGCTACGAGCAGTACTTC. Translated: CASSRDEGYEQYF.

The chain is built from TRBV7-8 and TRBJ1-3; no clear D. Germline CDR1 is SGHVS and CDR2 is FQNEAQ. The CDR3 runs to 15 residues. Trimming took 4 bases from V and 9 from J, leaving 19 bases between them. For the CDR3, the DNA is TGTGCCAGCAGCTCCTTTAGACTCTCGGAAGGCACCATATATTTT. As protein: CASSSFRLSEGTIYF.

This chain links TRBV10-2 with TRBJ2-5; tentative D call: TRBD2 (8 bases). CDR3 length equals 18 residues. Germline CDR1 reads WSHSY; CDR2 reads SAAADI. V lost 2 bases to trimming and J lost 2 bases, with 21 bases between them. CDR3 loop: CASSERISTGTSQETQYF. The CDR3 DNA reads TGCGCCAGCAGTGAGCGGATCTCGACAGGGACTAGTCAAGAGACCCAGTACTTC.

This sequence joins TRBV7-9 and TRBJ1-2; no clear D gene. Trimming shortened V by 0 bases and J by 4 bases, and 6 bases separated the two germline ends. This CDR3 is 13 amino acids long. Germline lookup yields CDR1 SEHNR and CDR2 FQNEAQ (reference sequence). The CDR3 reads CASSLALSYGYTF. The CDR3 DNA is TGTGCCAGCAGCTTAGCGCTTAGCTATGGCTACACCTTC.

The chain uses TRBV25-1 and TRBJ1-1; unclear D gene. Germline V CDR1 and CDR2: MGHDK, SYGVNS. CDR3 size: 13 residues. The V gene lost 0 bases and the J gene lost 4 bases, with 6 bases spanning the gap. The CDR3 DNA is TGTGCCAGCAGTGAATATTTTCGCACTGAAGCTTTCTTT. Amino acid sequence: CASSEYFRTEAFF.

The rearrangement links TRBV29-1 to TRBJ1-1, with D hard to call. Germline values: CDR1 SQVTM, CDR2 ANQGSEA. This CDR3 is built from 11 residues. V lost 5 bases and J lost 1, with 5 bases in between. The CDR3 loop is CSVRQNTEAFF. The CDR3 DNA is TGCAGCGTTCGACAGAACACTGAAGCTTTCTTT. Combining the CDR3 with reference TRBV29-1 and TRBJ1-1 gives the whole variable domain SAVISQKPSRDICQRGTSLTIQCQVDSQVTMMFWYRQQPGQSLTLIATANQGSEATYESGFVIDKFPISRPNLTFSTLTVSNMSPEDSSIYLCSVRQNTEAFFGQGTRLTVV.

This rearrangement joins TRBV5-4 to TRBJ1-2; 7 bases line up with TRBD1. CDR1 SGHNT and CDR2 YYREEE come from the germline V gene (reference sequence). After removal of 3 bases from V and 2 bases from J, the junction contained 4 bases not matched to a gene. The CDR3 is made up of 14 amino acids. DNA for the CDR3: TGTGCCAGCAGCTCGACAGGGTCCAACTATGGCTACACCTTC. It codes for CASSSTGSNYGYTF.

The chain joins TRBV3-1 (or the pseudogene TRBV3-2) to TRBJ1-4; 7 positions agree with TRBD1. The CDR3 sequence is 14 residues long. Germline CDR1 is LGHDT and CDR2 is YNNKEL (reference sequence). V lost 4 bases to trimming and J lost 4 bases; unmatched junction nucleotides: 3. CDR3 in DNA: TGTGCCAGCAGCCCGGACAGGAGTAATGAAAAACTGTTTTTT. Residues: CASSPDRSNEKLFF.

This chain links TRBV6-5 with TRBJ1-1; D unclear. The CDR3 has 15 residues. Germline V lookup: CDR1 MNHEY, CDR2 SVGAGI. V dropped 8 bases and J dropped 2 bases, with 18 bases sitting between them. CDR3 protein: CASSSGAGGNTEAFF. CDR3 DNA: TGTGCCAGCTCTTCAGGTGCGGGAGGAAACACTGAAGCTTTCTTT.

The chain carries TRBV6-1 and TRBJ1-5; possibly TRBD1 for D (6 bases). There are 14 residues in the CDR3. The germline V gene encodes CDR1 MNHNS and CDR2 SASEGT. Trimming removed 0 bases from V and 7 bases from J, with 10 bases in between. The CDR3 loop reads CASSEANRAQPQHF. DNA for the CDR3: TGTGCCAGCAGTGAAGCGAACAGGGCGCAGCCCCAGCATTTT.

This clone came up a few times. V is TRBV10-3 and J is TRBJ1-2; possibly TRBD1 for D (5 bases). The CDR3 contains 14 residues. Trimming removed 0 bases at V and 1 base at J, with 6 bases between. The germline gives CDR1 ENHRY, CDR2 SYGVKD. CDR3 amino acids: CAISESGGNYGYTF. The CDR3 DNA sequence: TGTGCCATCAGTGAGTCCGGGGGTAACTATGGCTACACCTTC.

The V call is TRBV6-5, the J call TRBJ1-1; TRBD1 might be the D (5 bases). From germline, CDR1 is MNHEY and CDR2 SVGAGI. This CDR3 has 15 amino acids. V gave up 0 bases and J gave up 2 bases, with 10 bases separating them. CDR3 in amino acids: CASSYSMQGNTEAFF. For the CDR3, the DNA is TGTGCCAGCAGTTACTCAATGCAGGGCAACACTGAAGCTTTCTTT.

The chain combines TRBV6-6 with TRBJ1-6; D not certain. Trimming left V 5 bases short and J 0 bases short, with 20 bases between. The germline gives CDR1 MNHNY, CDR2 SVGAGI (reference sequence). There are 19 residues in the CDR3. The CDR3 nucleotides are TGTGCCAGCAGTCCCTCCTTCGAAGCTTTTAGCTCCTATAATTCACCCCTCCACTTT. Amino acid sequence: CASSPSFEAFSSYNSPLHF.

The chain is built from TRBV3-1 (or the pseudogene TRBV3-2) and TRBJ1-2; 9 bases agree with TRBD1. The CDR3 runs to 14 residues. V was clipped by 6 bases and J by 7 bases; unmatched bases: 9. CDR1 and CDR2 (germline): LGHDT, YNNKEL (reference sequence). CDR3: CASSDKGQGVGYTF. For the CDR3, the DNA is TGTGCCAGCAGTGACAAGGGACAGGGAGTTGGCTACACCTTC.

V is TRBV29-1 and J is TRBJ2-2; 7 nucleotides align to TRBD2. Germline V CDR1 and CDR2: SQVTM, ANQGSEA. The V and J ends lost 7 bases and 7 bases, in that order; junction bases with no gene match: 9. This CDR3 spans 13 amino acids. The CDR3 reads CSALAEGNGELFF. In DNA form, the CDR3 reads TGCAGCGCCCTAGCGGAGGGGAACGGGGAGCTGTTTTTT.

The chain employs TRBV19 and TRBJ2-5; 7 bases fit TRBD1. CDR3 length equals 15 residues. Germline CDR1 reads LNHDA; CDR2 reads SQIVND (reference sequence). J gave up 3 bases and V 4 bases, and 8 bases lay outside the gene matches. The CDR3 protein is CASSSLRDRKETQYF. In DNA, the CDR3 is TGTGCCAGTAGTAGCCTACGGGACAGAAAAGAGACCCAGTACTTC. Together with reference TRBV19 and TRBJ2-5, the CDR3 gives the full variable domain: DGGITQSPKYLFRKEGQNVTLSCEQNLNHDAMYWYRQDPGQGLRLIYYSQIVNDFQKGDIAEGYSVSREKKESFPLTVTSAQKNPTAFYLCASSSLRDRKETQYFGPGTRLLVL.

This chain uses TRBV5-6 with TRBJ2-2; a possible D gene is TRBD2 (5 bases). Germline V gene lookup returns CDR1 SGHDT and CDR2 YYEEEE. Between the trimmed V and J ends, which lost 4 bases and 5 bases, there was a span of 9 bases. CDR3 length equals 13 residues. In nucleotides, the CDR3 is TGTGCCAGCAGCCCGCCGGGGACCGGGGAGCTGTTTTTT. Amino acid sequence: CASSPPGTGELFF.

The CDR3 DNA reads TGTGCCAGCAGCTCAACAGAATCTTCCTACGAGCAGTACTTC. Translating it yields CASSSTESSYEQYF. The chain couples TRBV7-7 to TRBJ2-7; D is unclear. This CDR3 region has 14 residues. V gave up 4 bases and J gave up 1 base, with 11 bases separating them. CDR1 SSHAT and CDR2 FNYEAQ come from the germline V gene (reference sequence). The full variable domain, its missing parts supplied by reference TRBV7-7 and TRBJ2-7, is GAGVSQSPRYKVTKRGQDVTLRCDPISSHATLYWYQQALGQGPEFLTYFNYEAQPDKSGLPSDRFSAERPEGSISTLTIQRTEQRDSAMYRCASSSTESSYEQYFGPGTRLTVT.